This entry is about one T cell receptor beta chain. The source of the sample is a study of OX40 agonist ivuxolimab in advanced cancers. In the study overall: Patients enrolled in dose escalation were diagnosed with hepatocellular carcinoma, melanoma, renal cell or head and neck cancer.

Germline CDR1 is SGHVS and CDR2 is FQNEAQ. The length of the CDR3 is 12 residues. The V end lost 1 base, the J end lost 7 bases, and 6 bases lay between the germline ends. The method was immunoSEQ multiplex PCR; TCRdb's version includes in-frame clones alone and lacks a portion of them. The table includes 55,000 to 70,000 clones, around 85% detected once. Material: CD4+ or CD8+ T cells sorted from blood, obtained in a trial of the OX40 agonist ivuxolimab. The source is an adult with an advanced solid tumor such as melanoma, head and neck, liver or kidney cancer. V usage is TRBV7-8 and J usage is TRBJ2-3; D unresolved. Here the CDR3 reads CASSLVENTQYF. The CDR3 bases are TGTGCCAGCAGCTTAGTAGAAAATACGCAGTATTTT.